Presented here are 5 T cell receptor beta chains from one specimen sequenced in a study of neurological immune-mediated disorders. TCRdb reprocessed the 5' RACE reads via MiXCR and lists one record per CDR3 protein. This repertoire shows around 79,000 distinct CDR3 sequences, 11% to 15% found once; its top ten account for nearly 7%. Sequencing was done on a sample of PBMCs. The source is a woman between 50 and 59 years old in good health.

There are many counts of this clonotype. The chain couples TRBV6-2 or TRBV6-3 to TRBJ2-4, with a weak D call TRBD2 (5 bases). The germline V and J ends were trimmed by 6 bases and 2 bases, with 11 bases remaining between them. This CDR3 is 14 amino acids long. The germline CDR1 and CDR2 sequences are MNHEY and SVGEGT. The CDR3 reads CASRREGTKNIQYF. CDR3 bases: TGTGCCAGCAGGAGAGAGGGAACCAAAAACATTCAGTACTTC.

The sample holds many counts of this clonotype. The final CDR3 position lacks the conserved phenylalanine or tryptophan, pointing to a likely read error. It is unclear where the CDR3 begins or ends on the DNA, so no DNA is shown, and the CDR3 is as TCRdb lists it. J is TRBJ2-5 and V is TRBV20-1; the table's D call, TRBD2, has no DNA check behind it. Germline CDR1 reads DFQATT; CDR2 reads SNEGSKA (reference sequence). The CDR3 contains 11 residues when both ends are counted. The CDR3 sequence: CSARDTGTSVL.

At least ten counts were recorded for this clonotype. The chain carries TRBV3-1 and TRBJ1-3; no clear D. Germline V lookup: CDR1 LGHDT, CDR2 YNNKEL (reference sequence). V was clipped by 2 bases and J by 0 bases, with 5 bases between them. The length of the CDR3 is 14 residues. The CDR3 region is CASSQSFSGNTIYF. DNA for the CDR3: TGTGCCAGCAGCCAATCTTTCTCTGGAAACACCATATATTTT.

The chain recombines TRBV12-3 or TRBV12-4 with TRBJ1-5; 8 bases align to TRBD1. With V trimmed by 6 bases and J by 0 bases, 7 bases remained unmatched. This CDR3 spans 16 amino acids. The CDR3 protein is CASSRTTGGSNQPQHF. The CDR3 bases are TGTGCCAGCAGCCGAACTACAGGGGGTAGCAATCAGCCCCAGCATTTT.

On this clonotype itself: A read error is possible here, since a much larger clone lies one base away. The chain uses TRBV14 and TRBJ2-1; maybe TRBD1 (5 bases). The V and J ends lost 1 base and 0 bases respectively, with 16 bases between them. CDR3 length: 18 amino acids. CDR1 and CDR2 (germline): SGHDN, FVKESK. CDR3 DNA sequence: TGTGCCAGCAGCCAAGCGGCACAGGTTTGGGGCTCCTACAATGAGCAGTTCTTC. Translation gives CASSQAAQVWGSYNEQFF.